A single sample gave rise to the 9 T cell receptor beta chains below, sequenced in a study of cytomegalovirus exposure and HLA in healthy donors. A multiplex PCR was run with 60 Vbeta primers and 13 Jbeta primers. Method: immunoSEQ multiplex PCR; TCRdb's copy keeps in-frame clones and lacks some. The sample contains roughly 110,000 clones, 82% of which appear only once. Input material: PBMCs. The receptors shown here come from a man aged 50-60 years in good health and CMV-seronegative.

CDR3 amino acids: CASSPTDRFGEQYV. Written as DNA, the CDR3 is TGCGCCAGCAGCCCCACAGACAGGTTTGGCGAGCAGTACGTC. V usage is TRBV5-1 and J usage is TRBJ2-7; possible D gene TRBD1, 6 bases. Trimming pared 4 bases from V and 6 bases from J, leaving 17 bases between. Per the germline V gene, CDR1 is SGHRS and CDR2 is YFSETQ. The length of the CDR3 is 14 residues.

The J gene is TRBJ2-7, the V gene TRBV29-1, with D possibly matching TRBD1 (6 bases). Germline V lookup: CDR1 SQVTM, CDR2 ANQGSEA. The CDR3 totals 12 residues. V was trimmed by 7 bases and J by 0 bases, leaving 10 bases between them. Written as DNA, the CDR3 is TGCAGCGCCCAGACAGGCTCCTACGAGCAGTACGTC. It translates to CSAQTGSYEQYV.

The rearrangement uses TRBV7-2 and TRBJ2-7; D is perhaps TRBD2 (6 bases). The CDR3 runs 15 residues. V was cut by 4 bases and J by 5 bases, with 18 bases left in between. The germline gives CDR1 SGHTA, CDR2 FQGNSA. The CDR3 nucleotides read TGTGCCAGCAGCTCACTGGGACTGAACTTAGACGAGCAGTACTTC. Residues: CASSSLGLNLDEQYF. Combining the CDR3 with reference TRBV7-2 and TRBJ2-7 gives the whole variable domain GAGVSQSPSNKVTEKGKDVELRCDPISGHTALYWYRQSLGQGLEFLIYFQGNSAPDKSGLPSDRFSAERTGGSVSTLTIQRTQQEDSAVYLCASSSLGLNLDEQYFGPGTRLTVT.

This chain links TRBV6-1 with TRBJ1-1, with 7 bases that match TRBD1. Germline CDR1 MNHNS, CDR2 SASEGT. CDR3 length: 13 amino acids. V trimming: 3 bases; J trimming: 8 bases; junction bases outside the gene matches: 6. CDR3 amino acids: CASSDLGTEEAFF. The CDR3 DNA follows: TGTGCCAGCAGTGACTTGGGGACAGAAGAAGCTTTCTTT.

The chain has TRBV11-1 and TRBJ2-7, with D maybe TRBD1 (6 bases). Germline-derived CDR1 and CDR2 are SGHAT and FQDESV (reference sequence). V lost 5 bases, J lost 5 bases, and 19 bases lay in between. The CDR3 loop spans 15 amino acids. CDR3 region: CASSAGRTEGNEQYF. CDR3 bases: TGTGCCAGCAGCGCCGGTCGGACAGAGGGCAACGAGCAGTACTTC.

The chain has TRBV11-2 and TRBJ1-3, with TRBD1 matching 8 bases. The CDR3 totals 15 residues. CDR1 is SGHAT and CDR2 is FQNNGV in the germline V gene. V lost 4 bases and J lost 2; bases outside the gene matches: 4. The CDR3 region is CASSSTGEPGNTIYF. In DNA, the CDR3 is TGTGCCAGCAGCTCGACAGGGGAACCTGGAAACACCATATATTTT.

The chain carries TRBV5-8 and TRBJ1-5; no firm D call. The germline gives CDR1 SGHTS, CDR2 YDEGEE. Trimming removed 1 base at V and 1 base at J, with 9 bases between. This CDR3 is 15 amino acids long. The CDR3 reads CASSLRGNSNQPQHF. CDR3 coding DNA: TGTGCCAGCAGCTTGAGAGGGAACAGCAATCAGCCCCAGCATTTT.

The rearrangement links TRBV6-5 to TRBJ1-4; D is perhaps TRBD1 (6 bases). The CDR3 covers 15 residues. Germline V gene sequence: CDR1 MNHEY, CDR2 SVGAGI. V was shortened by 6 bases and J by 8 bases, with 19 bases between the two germline ends. CDR3 bases: TGTGCCAGCAGCCGCCCGGGGGGGGCTGGGGAAAAACTGTTTTTT. Its translation: CASSRPGGAGEKLFF.

The J gene is TRBJ2-3, the V gene TRBV7-9; D is ambiguous. V lost 5 bases and J 5 bases, leaving 8 bases between the germline ends. Germline-derived CDR1 and CDR2 are SEHNR and FQNEAQ (reference sequence). The CDR3 is 12 amino acids. The CDR3 protein is CASSPSVDTQYF. The CDR3 DNA reads TGTGCCAGCAGCCCCTCTGTAGATACGCAGTATTTT.